Following are 2 T cell receptor beta chains from one sample sequenced in a study of cytomegalovirus exposure and HLA in healthy donors. The PCR had 60 Vbeta and 13 Jbeta primers. Libraries were prepared by immunoSEQ multiplex PCR; TCRdb keeps only in-frame clonotypes and omits some of them. Of over 150,000 clones in the sample, around 77% are singletons; the top ten hold about 4%. Specimen: PBMCs. These receptors all stem from a young man in good health and CMV-seropositive.

This chain joins TRBV11-2 and TRBJ1-4, with 7 bases matching TRBD1. Germline CDR1 is SGHAT and CDR2 is FQNNGV. There are 13 residues in the CDR3. Germline trimming cut 8 bases from V and 7 bases from J; bases unmatched to any gene: 7. CDR3: CASVGTEREKLFF. The DNA for the CDR3 is TGTGCCAGCGTAGGGACAGAACGTGAAAAACTGTTTTTT.

Note on this clone: Other DNA variants within this sample encode the same CDR3. The chain is built from TRBV5-1 and TRBJ2-7; TRBD1 agrees at 7 bases. With V trimmed by 0 bases and J by 1 base, 1 base remained unmatched. Germline V CDR1 and CDR2: SGHRS, YFSETQ. The CDR3 spans 14 residues. CDR3 sequence reads: CASSLDRGSYEQYF. For the CDR3, the DNA is TGCGCCAGCAGCTTGGACAGGGGATCCTACGAGCAGTACTTC. Full variable domain (remainder filled in from reference TRBV5-1 and TRBJ2-7): KAGVTQTPRYLIKTRGQQVTLSCSPISGHRSVSWYQQTPGQGLQFLFEYFSETQRNKGNFPGRFSGRQFSNSRSEMNVSTLELGDSALYLCASSLDRGSYEQYFGPGTRLTVT.